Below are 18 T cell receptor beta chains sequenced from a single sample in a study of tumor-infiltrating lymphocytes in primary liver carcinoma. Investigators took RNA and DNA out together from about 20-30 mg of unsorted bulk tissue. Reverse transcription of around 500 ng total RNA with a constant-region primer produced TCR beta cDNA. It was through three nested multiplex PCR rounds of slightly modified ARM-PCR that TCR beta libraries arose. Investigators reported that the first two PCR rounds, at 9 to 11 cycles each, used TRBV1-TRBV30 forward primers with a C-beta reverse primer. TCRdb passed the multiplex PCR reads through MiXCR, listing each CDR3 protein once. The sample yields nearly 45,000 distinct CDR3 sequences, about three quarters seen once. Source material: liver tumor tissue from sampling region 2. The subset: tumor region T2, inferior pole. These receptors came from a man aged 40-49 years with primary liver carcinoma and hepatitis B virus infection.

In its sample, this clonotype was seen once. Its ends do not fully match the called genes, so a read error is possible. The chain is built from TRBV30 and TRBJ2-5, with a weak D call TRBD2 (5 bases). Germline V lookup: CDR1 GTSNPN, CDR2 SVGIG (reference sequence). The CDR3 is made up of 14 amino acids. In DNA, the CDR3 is TGTTCCTGGAGTACCTCCTCGGACTGGGAGACCCAGTACTTC. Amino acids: CSWSTSSDWETQYF.

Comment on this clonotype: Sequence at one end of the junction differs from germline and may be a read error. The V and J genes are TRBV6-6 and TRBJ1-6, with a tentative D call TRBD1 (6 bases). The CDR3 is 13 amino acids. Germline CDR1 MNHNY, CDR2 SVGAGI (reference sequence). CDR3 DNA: TGTACCAACAGTTCAACAGGGATTTCACCCCTTCACTTT. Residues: CTNSSTGISPLHF.

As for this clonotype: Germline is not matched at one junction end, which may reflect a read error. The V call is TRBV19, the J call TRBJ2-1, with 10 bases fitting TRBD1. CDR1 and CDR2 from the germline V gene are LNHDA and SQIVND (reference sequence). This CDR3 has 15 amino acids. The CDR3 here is CASANGRTGGNGQFF. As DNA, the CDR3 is TGTGCCAGTGCCAACGGCCGGACAGGGGGAAATGGGCAGTTCTTC.

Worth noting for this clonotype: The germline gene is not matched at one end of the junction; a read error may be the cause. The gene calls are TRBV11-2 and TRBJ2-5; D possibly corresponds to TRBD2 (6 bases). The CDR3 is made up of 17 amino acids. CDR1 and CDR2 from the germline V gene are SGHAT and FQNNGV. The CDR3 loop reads CANSLYPGVASQETQYF. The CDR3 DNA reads TGTGCCAACAGCTTATACCCGGGGGTAGCGTCACAAGAGACCCAATACTTC.

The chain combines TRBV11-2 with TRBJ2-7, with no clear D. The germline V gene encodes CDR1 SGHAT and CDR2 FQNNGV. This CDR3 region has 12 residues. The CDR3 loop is CTNSLSGFRQYF. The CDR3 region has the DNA TGTACCAACAGCTTGTCAGGCTTCAGGCAGTACTTC.

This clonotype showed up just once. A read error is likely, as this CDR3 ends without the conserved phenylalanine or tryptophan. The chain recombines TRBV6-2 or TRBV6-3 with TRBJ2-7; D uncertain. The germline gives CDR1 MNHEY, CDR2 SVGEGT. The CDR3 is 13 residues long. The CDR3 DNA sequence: TGTGACAGCAGTTACGAGGTACCTTACGAGCAGTACCTC. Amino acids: CDSSYEVPYEQYL.

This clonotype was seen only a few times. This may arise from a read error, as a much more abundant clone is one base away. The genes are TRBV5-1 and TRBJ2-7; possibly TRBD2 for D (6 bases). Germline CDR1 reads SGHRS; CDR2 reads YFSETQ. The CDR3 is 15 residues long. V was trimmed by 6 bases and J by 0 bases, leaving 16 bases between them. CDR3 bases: TGCGCCAGCAACACGACGGGACTGCGCTCCTACGAGCAGTACTTC. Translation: CASNTTGLRSYEQYF.

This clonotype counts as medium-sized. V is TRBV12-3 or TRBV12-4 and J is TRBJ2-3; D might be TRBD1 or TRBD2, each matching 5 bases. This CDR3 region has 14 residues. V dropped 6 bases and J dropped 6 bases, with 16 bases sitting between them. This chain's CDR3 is CASRPTGSGDTQYF. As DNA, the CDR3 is TGTGCCAGCAGGCCTACAGGTTCGGGGGATACGCAGTATTTT.

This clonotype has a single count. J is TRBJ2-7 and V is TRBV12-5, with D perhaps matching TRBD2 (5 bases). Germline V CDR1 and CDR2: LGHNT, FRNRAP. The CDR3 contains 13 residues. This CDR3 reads CPSEGTGSYEQYF. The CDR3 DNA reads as TGTCCCAGTGAGGGAACTGGTTCCTACGAGCAGTACTTC.

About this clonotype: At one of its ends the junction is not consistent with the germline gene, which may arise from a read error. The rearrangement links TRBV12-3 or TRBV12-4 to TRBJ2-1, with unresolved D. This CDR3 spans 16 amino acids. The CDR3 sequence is CASSGPRRTPPDEQLF. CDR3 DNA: TGTGCCAGCAGTGGGCCCCGGCGGACCCCCCCGGATGAGCAGTTGTTC.

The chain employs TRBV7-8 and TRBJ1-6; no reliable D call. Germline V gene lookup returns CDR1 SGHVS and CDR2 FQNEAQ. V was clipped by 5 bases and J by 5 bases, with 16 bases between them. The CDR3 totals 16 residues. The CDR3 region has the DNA TGTGCCAGCAGCCGACCTGGGTTCGGGGATAATTCACCCCTCCACTTT. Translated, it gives CASSRPGFGDNSPLHF. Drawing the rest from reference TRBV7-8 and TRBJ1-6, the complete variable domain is GAGVSQSPRYKVAKRGQDVALRCDPISGHVSLFWYQQALGQGPEFLTYFQNEAQLDKSGLPSDRFFAERPEGSVSTLKIQRTQQEDSAVYLCASSRPGFGDNSPLHFGNGTRLTVT.

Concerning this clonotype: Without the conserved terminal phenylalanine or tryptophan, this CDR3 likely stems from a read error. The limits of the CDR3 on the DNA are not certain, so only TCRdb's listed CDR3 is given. The CDR3 reads CASSQADRGHEQYS. J is TRBJ2-7 and V is TRBV4-2; TRBD1 reflects the table's D call only, with no check against the DNA. CDR1 LGHNA and CDR2 YNFKEQ come from the germline V gene. The CDR3 spans 14 amino acids, including both terminal residues.

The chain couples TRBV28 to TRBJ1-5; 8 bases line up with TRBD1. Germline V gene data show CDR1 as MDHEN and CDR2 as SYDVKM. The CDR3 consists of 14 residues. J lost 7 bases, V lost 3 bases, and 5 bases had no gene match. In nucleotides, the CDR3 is TGTGCCAGCAGTTTTACAGGGGGAACACAGCCCCAGCATTTT. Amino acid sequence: CASSFTGGTQPQHF.

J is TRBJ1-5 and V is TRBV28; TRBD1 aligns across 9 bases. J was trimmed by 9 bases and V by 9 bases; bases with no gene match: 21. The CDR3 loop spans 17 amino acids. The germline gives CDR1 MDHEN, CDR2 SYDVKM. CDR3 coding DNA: TGTGCCAGGAGTCAAGCGGGACAGGGAGCAGCAGGGCGGCCCCAGCATTTT. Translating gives CARSQAGQGAAGRPQHF.

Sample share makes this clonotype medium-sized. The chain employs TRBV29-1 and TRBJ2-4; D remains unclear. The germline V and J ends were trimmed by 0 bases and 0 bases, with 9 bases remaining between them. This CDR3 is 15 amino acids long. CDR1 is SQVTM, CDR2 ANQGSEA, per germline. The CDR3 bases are TGCAGCGTTGAAGATGCACGGCTAGCCAAAAACATTCAGTACTTC. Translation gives CSVEDARLAKNIQYF.

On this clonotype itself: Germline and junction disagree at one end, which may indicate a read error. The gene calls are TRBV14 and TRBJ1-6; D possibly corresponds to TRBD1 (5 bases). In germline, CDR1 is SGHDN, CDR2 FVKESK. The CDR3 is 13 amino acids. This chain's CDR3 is CGSSQGDGRPLHF. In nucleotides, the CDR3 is TGTGGCAGCAGCCAAGGGGATGGAAGACCCCTTCACTTT.

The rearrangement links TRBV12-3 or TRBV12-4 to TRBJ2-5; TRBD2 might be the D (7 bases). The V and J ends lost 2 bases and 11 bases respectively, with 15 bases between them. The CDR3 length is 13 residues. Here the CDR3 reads CASSLIGGGTQYF. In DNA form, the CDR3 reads TGTGCCAGCAGTTTAATAGGGGGAGGGACTCAGTACTTC.

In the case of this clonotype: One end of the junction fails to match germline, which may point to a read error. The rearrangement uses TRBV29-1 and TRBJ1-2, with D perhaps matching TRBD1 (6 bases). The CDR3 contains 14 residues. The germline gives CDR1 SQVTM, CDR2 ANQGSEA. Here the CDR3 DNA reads TGTAGCGTCAAGTTTGGACAGTCTATCTATGACTACATCTTC. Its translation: CSVKFGQSIYDYIF. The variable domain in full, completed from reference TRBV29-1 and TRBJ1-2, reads SAVISQKPSRDICQRGTSLTIQCQVDSQVTMMFWYRQQPGQSLTLIATANQGSEATYESGFVIDKFPISRPNLTFSTLTVSNMSPEDSSIYLCSVKFGQSIYDYIFGSGTRLTVV.